This TCR beta chain was retrieved from a study of T cell repertoires in ileal Crohn's disease. Study overall: Surgery for a complication: stricturing in about 61%, penetrating in about 39%.

Whole-study results and caveats: All patients with clonality above 26.8% had endoscopic recurrence.

TCRB immunosequencing input was roughly 500 nanograms of biopsy DNA per sample. This table comes from immunoSEQ multiplex PCR, and its TCRdb copy is limited to in-frame clones, with some not included. The sample carries 13,000 to 15,000 clones, around 82% recorded once. On this clone itself: Its antigen is not identified.

The CDR3 consists of 15 residues. Germline V gives CDR1 LNHDA, CDR2 SQIVND (reference sequence). Trimming stripped 0 bases from V and 3 bases from J, with 10 bases between. The V and J genes are TRBV19 and TRBJ2-3; a weak D match, TRBD1 (5 bases). The sample taken for sequencing was ileal tissue. The TCR comes from an adult with Crohn's disease. CDR3 bases: TGTGCCAGTAGTATAGATCGGCAGGGAACAGATACGCAGTATTTT. Translating it yields CASSIDRQGTDTQYF.